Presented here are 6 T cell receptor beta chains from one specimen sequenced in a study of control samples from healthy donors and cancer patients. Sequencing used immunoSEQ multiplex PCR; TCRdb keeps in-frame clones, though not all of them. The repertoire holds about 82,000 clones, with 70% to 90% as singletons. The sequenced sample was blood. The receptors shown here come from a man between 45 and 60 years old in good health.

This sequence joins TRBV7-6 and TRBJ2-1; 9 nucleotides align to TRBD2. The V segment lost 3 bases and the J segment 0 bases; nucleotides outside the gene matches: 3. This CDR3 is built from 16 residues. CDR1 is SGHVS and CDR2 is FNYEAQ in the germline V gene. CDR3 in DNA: TGTGCCAGCAGCTTTTCTAGCGGGGCCTCCTACAATGAGCAGTTCTTC. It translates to CASSFSSGASYNEQFF.

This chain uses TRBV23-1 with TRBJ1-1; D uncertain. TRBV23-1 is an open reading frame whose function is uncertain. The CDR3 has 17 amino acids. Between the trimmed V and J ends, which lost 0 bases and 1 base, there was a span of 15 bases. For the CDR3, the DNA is TGCGCCAGCAGTCAATCCGGGAGCGAAGGGCCGAACACTGAAGCTTTCTTT. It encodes CASSQSGSEGPNTEAFF.

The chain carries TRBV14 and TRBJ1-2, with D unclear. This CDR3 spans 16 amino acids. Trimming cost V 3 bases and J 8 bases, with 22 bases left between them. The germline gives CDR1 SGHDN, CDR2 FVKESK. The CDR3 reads CASSHLSVGSYGGYTF. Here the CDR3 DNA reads TGTGCCAGCAGCCACCTGTCGGTCGGTTCCTATGGGGGCTACACCTTC.

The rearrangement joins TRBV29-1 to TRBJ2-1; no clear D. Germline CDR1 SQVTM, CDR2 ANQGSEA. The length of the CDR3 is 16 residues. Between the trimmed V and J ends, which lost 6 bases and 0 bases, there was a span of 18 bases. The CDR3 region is CSVPTSRAFSYNEQFF. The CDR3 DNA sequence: TGCAGCGTGCCCACATCTCGGGCCTTCTCCTACAATGAGCAGTTCTTC.

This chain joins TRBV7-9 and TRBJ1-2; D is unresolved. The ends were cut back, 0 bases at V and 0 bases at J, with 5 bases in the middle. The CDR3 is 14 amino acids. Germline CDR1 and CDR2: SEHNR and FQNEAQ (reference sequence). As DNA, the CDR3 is TGTGCCAGCAGCTTAGCGACTTCTAACTATGGCTACACCTTC. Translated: CASSLATSNYGYTF.

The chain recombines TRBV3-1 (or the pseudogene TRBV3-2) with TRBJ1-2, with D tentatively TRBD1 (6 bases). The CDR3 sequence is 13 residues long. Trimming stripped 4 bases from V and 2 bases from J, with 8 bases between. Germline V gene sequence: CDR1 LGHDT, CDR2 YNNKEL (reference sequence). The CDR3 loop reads CASSPDRNYGYTF. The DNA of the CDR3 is TGTGCCAGCAGCCCAGACAGGAACTATGGCTACACCTTC.